The 5 T cell receptor beta chains in this list originate from one sample, sequenced in a study of blood T cell repertoires in COVID-19. TCRdb's copy holds only in-frame clones and misses some; the assay was immunoSEQ multiplex PCR. Here the sample spans about 410,000 clones, 75% to 90% being singletons. The sequenced sample was peripheral blood. These receptors were obtained from a woman in her thirties or forties with COVID-19, enrolled during active disease.

This rearrangement joins TRBV4-3 to TRBJ2-3, with D perhaps matching TRBD2 (6 bases). Trimming took 0 bases from V and 2 from J, leaving 18 bases between them. This CDR3 region has 18 residues. Germline-derived CDR1 and CDR2 are LGHNA and YSLEER. This CDR3 reads CASSQDSVRDLSTDTQYF. The CDR3 bases are TGCGCCAGCAGCCAAGATTCTGTCCGGGACTTGTCCACAGATACGCAGTATTTT.

This clone was observed a few times. J is TRBJ2-7 and V is TRBV15, with D maybe TRBD2 (7 bases). V was clipped by 0 bases and J by 7 bases, with 22 bases between them. The CDR3 loop spans 17 amino acids. The V gene's germline CDR1 is LNHNV and CDR2 YYDKDF (reference sequence). The CDR3 DNA reads TGTGCCACCAGCAGAGATCGGGGGGCCTCTAAAATAAGGGAGCAGTACTTC. Translated, it gives CATSRDRGASKIREQYF.

CDR3: CASSFYGRGLETQYF. The DNA for the CDR3 is TGTGCCAGCAGCTTCTATGGCAGGGGGCTGGAGACCCAGTACTTC. The chain employs TRBV7-2 and TRBJ2-5; 8 bases map to TRBD1. Germline lookup yields CDR1 SGHTA and CDR2 FQGNSA. The length of the CDR3 is 15 residues. V was clipped by 3 bases and J by 5 bases; unmatched bases: 8.

This clone was observed once. The CDR3 protein is CASSLGPRGSGRDPLHF. For the CDR3, the DNA is TGTGCCAGCAGTTTAGGTCCGCGGGGATCTGGACGCGATCCCCTCCACTTT. The J gene is TRBJ1-6, the V gene TRBV6-2 or TRBV6-3; D is undetermined. CDR1 MNHEY and CDR2 SVGEGT come from the germline V gene. The CDR3 spans 17 residues. Deletions cut 4 bases from V and 13 bases from J, with 26 bases between.

The chain couples TRBV29-1 to TRBJ1-2, with 7 positions matching TRBD1. The V gene's germline CDR1 is SQVTM and CDR2 ANQGSEA. V gave up 4 bases and J gave up 2 bases; unmatched junction bases: 4. The CDR3 consists of 13 residues. The CDR3: CSVGQGGNYGYTF. CDR3 in DNA: TGCAGCGTTGGACAGGGCGGGAACTATGGCTACACCTTC.